The rows below give T cell receptor beta chains drawn from one sample of a study of blood T cell repertoires in COVID-19. TCRdb's table, derived via immunoSEQ multiplex PCR, lists solely in-frame clones and lacks some. Of about 36,000 clones in the sample, about three quarters were seen once. Sample: peripheral blood. These receptors originate from a man in his sixties with active COVID-19. CDR3s include the opening cysteine and the closing phenylalanine or tryptophan. A D gene is named only where the DNA matches it firmly. Where a row states a size, it is once, few, many or the class of an expanded clone; other rows omit it.

.	TRBV7-2	.	TRBJ2-7	15	CASSLGGPSPYEQYF	TGTGCCAGCAGCTTAGGAGGCCCTTCTCCCTACGAGCAGTACTTC
once	TRBV10-3	TRBD2	TRBJ2-7	13	CAISVGGVYEQYF	TGTGCCATCAGCGTCGGGGGGGTCTACGAGCAGTACTTC
.	TRBV11-2	TRBD2	TRBJ2-5	15	CASSLDWEGRETQYF	TGTGCCAGCAGCTTAGATTGGGAGGGTCGAGAGACCCAGTACTTC
.	TRBV30	TRBD1	TRBJ1-1	14	CAWARAGGVGEAFF	TGTGCCTGGGCCAGGGCAGGGGGCGTTGGTGAAGCTTTCTTT
.	TRBV27	.	TRBJ1-1	15	CASSTANQGYTEAFF	TGTGCCAGCAGTACGGCAAACCAGGGGTACACTGAAGCTTTCTTT
.	TRBV10-1	TRBD1	TRBJ1-2	13	CASSETGGRGYTF	TGCGCCAGCAGTGAGACAGGGGGTAGAGGCTACACCTTC
.	TRBV7-9	TRBD1	TRBJ2-3	14	CATLEGQSTDTQYF	TGTGCCACCTTAGAGGGACAGAGCACAGATACGCAGTATTTT
.	TRBV5-6	.	TRBJ1-2	14	CASRGRGTIHGYTF	TGTGCCAGCAGGGGACGCGGGACCATCCATGGCTACACCTTC
once	TRBV5-1	TRBD1	TRBJ1-1	14	CASSLVGTGAEAFF	TGCGCCAGCAGCTTGGTAGGGACAGGGGCAGAAGCTTTCTTT
.	TRBV27	TRBD2	TRBJ2-1	17	CASSFIGGSGTYNEQFF	TGTGCCAGCAGTTTTATTGGGGGTAGCGGGACGTACAATGAGCAGTTCTTC
.	TRBV11-2	.	TRBJ2-7	11	CASSLRYEQYF	TGTGCCAGCAGCCTCAGATACGAGCAGTACTTC
.	TRBV4-3	TRBD1	TRBJ2-3	15	CASSHITGVGDTQYF	TGCGCCAGCAGCCACATAACAGGGGTGGGAGATACGCAGTATTTT
.	TRBV10-3	TRBD1	TRBJ1-1	13	CAISTGGKTEAFF	TGTGCCATCAGTACAGGGGGGAAGACTGAAGCTTTCTTT
.	TRBV7-6	TRBD1	TRBJ1-4	15	CASSSDRGANEKLFF	TGTGCCAGCAGCTCGGACAGGGGTGCTAATGAAAAACTGTTTTTT
.	TRBV7-9	TRBD1	TRBJ1-6	14	CASRPGQGWSPLHF	TGTGCCAGCAGACCAGGACAGGGCTGGTCACCCCTCCACTTT
.	TRBV7-2	.	TRBJ2-1	11	CASSPLDEQFF	TGTGCCAGCAGCCCTCTCGATGAGCAGTTCTTC
few	TRBV19	TRBD1	TRBJ1-2	14	CASSTTQGGYGYTF	TGTGCCAGTAGTACCACCCAGGGGGGCTATGGCTACACCTTC
.	TRBV7-8	.	TRBJ2-7	15	CASSLGWGLAYEQYF	TGTGCCAGCAGCTTAGGCTGGGGACTTGCCTACGAGCAGTACTTC
.	TRBV12-3/TRBV12-4	.	TRBJ1-2	13	CASSADSNYGYTF	TGTGCCAGCAGCGCGGACAGTAACTATGGCTACACCTTC
.	TRBV7-2	TRBD2	TRBJ2-7	16	CASSLGSSGGAVEQYF	TGTGCCAGCAGCTTAGGTTCTAGCGGGGGGGCGGTTGAGCAGTACTTC
once	TRBV6-1	.	TRBJ1-1	14	CASSDGWANTEAFF	TGTGCCAGCAGTGATGGTTGGGCGAACACTGAAGCTTTCTTT
.	TRBV19	.	TRBJ2-1	15	CASTLVGQYDNEQFF	TGTGCCAGTACCCTCGTTGGGCAGTACGACAATGAGCAGTTCTTC
.	TRBV29-1	TRBD2	TRBJ2-7	17	CSVEVGQGGGRGREQYF	TGCAGCGTTGAAGTGGGGCAGGGCGGGGGGAGAGGACGCGAGCAGTACTTC
.	TRBV7-2	TRBD2	TRBJ2-1	17	CASSLAGSGTDHNEQFF	TGTGCCAGCAGCTTAGCTGGGAGCGGGACGGATCACAATGAGCAGTTCTTC
.	TRBV27	.	TRBJ2-3	13	CASSLFFTDTQYF	TGTGCCAGCAGTTTATTCTTCACAGATACGCAGTATTTT
.	TRBV5-4	.	TRBJ2-7	13	CASSLAGSYEQYF	TGTGCCAGCAGCTTGGCAGGGTCCTACGAGCAGTACTTC
.	TRBV5-1	TRBD2	TRBJ2-3	16	CASRPGTSGLTDTQYF	TGCGCCAGCAGGCCTGGGACTAGCGGGTTGACAGATACGCAGTATTTT
.	TRBV19	.	TRBJ1-2	12	CASSQPSGGYTF	TGTGCCAGTAGCCAGCCGTCGGGGGGCTACACCTTC
.	TRBV18	.	TRBJ1-3	13	CASSREQGNTIYF	TGTGCCAGCTCACGGGAGCAGGGAAACACCATATATTTT
.	TRBV6-5	TRBD1	TRBJ1-2	15	CASRIGQGPNYGYTF	TGTGCCAGCAGGATAGGACAGGGACCCAACTATGGCTACACCTTC
.	TRBV6-2/TRBV6-3	TRBD1	TRBJ2-5	17	CASSYLTDRGDHRTQYF	TGTGCCAGCAGTTACCTCACGGACAGGGGGGACCATCGGACCCAGTACTTC
.	TRBV11-2	TRBD2	TRBJ2-1	16	CASSHRLAGSGNEQFF	TGTGCCAGCAGCCATCGACTAGCGGGGTCGGGTAATGAGCAGTTCTTC
.	TRBV2	.	TRBJ1-2	13	CASRPGRDGGYTF	TGTGCCAGCAGACCGGGGAGGGATGGTGGCTACACCTTC
.	TRBV2	.	TRBJ1-2	13	CASKGLANYGYTF	TGTGCCAGCAAGGGGCTTGCTAACTATGGCTACACCTTC
.	TRBV7-3	TRBD2	TRBJ2-7	14	CASSLTAGVYEQYF	TGTGCCAGCAGCTTAACAGCGGGAGTTTACGAGCAGTACTTC
.	TRBV27	TRBD1	TRBJ1-6	15	CASSFQGAGNSPLHF	TGTGCCAGCAGTTTTCAGGGGGCGGGTAATTCACCCCTCCACTTT
.	TRBV4-1	TRBD2	TRBJ2-4	17	CASSQESQREAKNIQYF	TGCGCCAGCAGCCAAGAATCCCAGCGGGAGGCCAAAAACATTCAGTACTTC
.	TRBV5-5	.	TRBJ1-1	13	CASTPWGGTEAFF	TGTGCCAGCACCCCCTGGGGGGGGACTGAAGCTTTCTTT
.	TRBV29-1	.	TRBJ2-2	13	CSVAPANTGELFF	TGCAGCGTTGCCCCCGCGAACACCGGGGAGCTGTTTTTT
once	TRBV18	.	TRBJ2-7	13	CASSPGGLGEQYF	TGTGCCAGCTCACCTGGGGGGTTGGGCGAGCAGTACTTC
.	TRBV7-2	.	TRBJ2-1	14	CASSLAPATGEQFF	TGTGCCAGCAGCTTAGCCCCGGCGACGGGTGAGCAGTTCTTC
medium-sized	TRBV4-1	.	TRBJ1-1	14	CASSQFQGISEAFF	TGCGCCAGCAGCCAATTCCAGGGTATTTCTGAAGCTTTCTTT
.	TRBV19	TRBD1	TRBJ1-5	16	CASSPDRGGFNQPQHF	TGTGCCAGTAGTCCCGACAGGGGGGGGTTCAATCAGCCCCAGCATTTT
once	TRBV7-2	.	TRBJ1-3	14	CASSRGHPGNTIYF	TGTGCCAGCAGCCGGGGACACCCTGGAAACACCATATATTTT
.	TRBV11-2	TRBD2	TRBJ2-1	15	CASRPLRGVNNEQFF	TGTGCCAGCCGGCCCCTCCGGGGGGTAAACAATGAGCAGTTCTTC
.	TRBV10-3	.	TRBJ2-7	13	CAISELTGSEQYF	TGTGCCATCAGTGAGTTAACAGGGAGCGAGCAGTACTTC
.	TRBV5-4	.	TRBJ2-7	13	CASSLGSGYEQYF	TGTGCCAGCAGCTTGGGTAGCGGCTACGAGCAGTACTTC
.	TRBV11-2	.	TRBJ2-1	15	CASSFNTGVGNEQFF	TGTGCCAGCAGCTTTAATACGGGAGTTGGAAATGAGCAGTTCTTC
.	TRBV28	TRBD1	TRBJ2-1	17	CASSSRRGTGTDNEQFF	TGTGCCAGCAGTTCGAGAAGGGGGACAGGGACGGACAATGAGCAGTTCTTC
.	TRBV19	TRBD1	TRBJ1-1	13	CASIRTGSSEAFF	TGTGCCAGTATTCGGACAGGGTCTTCTGAAGCTTTCTTT
.	TRBV5-5	TRBD1	TRBJ1-5	16	CASSLSLTGRNQPQHF	TGTGCCAGCAGCTTGTCTCTGACAGGGAGGAATCAGCCCCAGCATTTT
.	TRBV6-1	.	TRBJ2-1	14	CASSETGWGGEQFF	TGTGCCAGCAGTGAAACAGGGTGGGGGGGAGAGCAGTTCTTC
.	TRBV18	TRBD2	TRBJ2-3	16	CASSPRLAGSTDTQYF	TGTGCCAGCTCACCAAGACTAGCGGGGAGCACAGATACGCAGTATTTT
.	TRBV13	TRBD2	TRBJ2-1	15	CASSLRAGGPDEQFF	TGTGCCAGCAGCCTTCGTGCGGGAGGGCCGGATGAGCAGTTCTTC
.	TRBV7-9	TRBD1	TRBJ1-1	12	CATKDRDTEAFF	TGTGCCACAAAGGACAGGGACACTGAAGCTTTCTTT
.	TRBV28	.	TRBJ1-6	14	CASSFPQLNSPLHF	TGTGCCAGCAGTTTCCCACAGCTTAATTCACCCCTCCACTTT
.	TRBV18	TRBD1	TRBJ2-7	14	CASSPPSTGGEQYF	TGTGCCAGCTCACCACCGAGTACAGGGGGCGAGCAGTACTTC